This TCR beta chain is drawn from a study of shared clonotypes between healthy human individuals. Libraries were prepared by immunoSEQ multiplex PCR; TCRdb keeps only in-frame clonotypes and omits some of them. The repertoire includes approximately 2,000,000 clones, 92% of them detected once, and 0.37% sits in the top ten. Trimming shortened V by 1 base and J by 2 bases, and 10 bases separated the two germline ends. This CDR3 is 15 amino acids long. Germline values: CDR1 SEHNR, CDR2 FQNEAQ (reference sequence). Sequenced sample: naive CD4+ T cells from PBMCs. Subset denoted: CD45RA+ positively selected. The rearrangement uses TRBV7-9 and TRBJ2-3; D is unclear. The receptor was isolated from a man younger than 30 in good health. Some clones in this sample may be carry-over from other donors' samples. The CDR3 loop is CASSLGPTVTDTQYF. DNA of the CDR3: TGTGCCAGCAGCTTAGGTCCCACCGTCACAGATACGCAGTATTTT.